The rows below give T cell receptor beta chains drawn from one sample of a study of blood T cell repertoires in COVID-19. Clones were sequenced by immunoSEQ multiplex PCR, and TCRdb holds only the in-frame ones, with some missing. The table records a few hundred thousand clones, about 88% of them present only once. Sequenced input: peripheral blood. Receptor source: a human donor in a cohort sampled during active COVID-19. The CDR3 runs from the conserved cysteine through the conserved F or W. D genes are given only for firm matches. Size is stated for part of the rows, as once, few or many counts, or as a class when the clone is expanded.

>TRBJ1-4|NA|TRBV19|NA
TGTGCCAGTAGTGTCCGAGGCGAAAAACTGTTTTTT
CASSVRGEKLFF
>TRBJ2-5|NA|TRBV29-1|NA
TGCAGCGTACAGGGTGGACAAGAGACCCAGTACTTC
CSVQGGQETQYF
>TRBJ1-4|NA|TRBV28|NA
TGTGCCAGCAGTTCCCCAGTGGGCGCTAATGAAAAACTGTTTTTT
CASSSPVGANEKLFF
>TRBJ1-1|once|TRBV29-1|NA
TGCAGCGTTCGCGGGGAGGAGAGCACTGAAGCTTTCTTT
CSVRGEESTEAFF
>TRBJ2-7|NA|TRBV5-6|TRBD1
TGTGCCAGCAGCTACTCCGGGACAGGGGGCTACGAGCAGTACTTC
CASSYSGTGGYEQYF
>TRBJ2-5|NA|TRBV1|NA
TGCACCAGCAGCCCAGGGGGGATCAAAGGGGGGCAAGAGACCCAGTACTTC
CTSSPGGIKGGQETQYF
>TRBJ2-2|few|TRBV2|TRBD2
TGTGCCAGCAGTGGGGGACTAGCGGGAGGCGTGGGGAACACCGGGGAGCTGTTTTTT
CASSGGLAGGVGNTGELFF
>TRBJ2-1|NA|TRBV7-2|TRBD1
TGTGCCACCACAACACGTACAGGGGAAGTAGAGCAGTTCTTC
CATTTRTGEVEQFF
>TRBJ2-3|NA|TRBV7-2|TRBD2
TGTGCCAGCAGCCCGGCTACTAGCGGGGGGACAGATACGCAGTATTTT
CASSPATSGGTDTQYF
>TRBJ2-1|once|TRBV4-1|NA
TGCGCCAGCAGCCAAGAGGAGGGTACCCTCAATGAGCAGTTCTTC
CASSQEEGTLNEQFF
>TRBJ2-1|once|TRBV19|NA
TGTGCCAGTAGCGCCCCAGCGGGCAATGAGCAGTTCTTC
CASSAPAGNEQFF
>TRBJ1-6|NA|TRBV6-6|NA
TGTGCCAGCAGACAGGGAACCTATTCACCCCTCCACTTT
CASRQGTYSPLHF
>TRBJ2-2|NA|TRBV5-1|TRBD1
TGCGCCAGCACGACAGGGGTGGACGGGGAGCTGTTTTTT
CASTTGVDGELFF
>TRBJ1-2|NA|TRBV19|TRBD1
TGTGCCAGTAGCCAGCAGGGGGTCACTGGCGGCTACACCTTC
CASSQQGVTGGYTF
>TRBJ1-5|NA|TRBV28|NA
TGTGCCAGCCGGGACAACCTCTTTAGCAATCAGCCCCAGCATTTT
CASRDNLFSNQPQHF
>TRBJ1-5|NA|TRBV19|TRBD1
TGTGCCAGTAGTAGACAGGGGACCCCGAGACAGCCCCAGCATTTT
CASSRQGTPRQPQHF
>TRBJ1-1|NA|TRBV30|NA
TGTGCCTGGAGTGGACGGGTCGACACTGAAGCTTTCTTT
CAWSGRVDTEAFF
>TRBJ1-2|NA|TRBV7-9|TRBD1
TGTGCCAGCAGCCCCGGGACAGGGCCGGGCTACACCTTC
CASSPGTGPGYTF
>TRBJ2-2|NA|TRBV7-2|TRBD2
TGTGCCAGCAGCTTAGTCCTAGCGGGCACCGGGGAGCTGTTTTTT
CASSLVLAGTGELFF
>TRBJ1-1|NA|TRBV28|NA
TGTGCCAGCAGGTTCGGCCCGGGGGGGGATTGGTACACTGAAGCTTTCTTT
CASRFGPGGDWYTEAFF
>TRBJ2-3|few|TRBV6-5|TRBD2
TGTGCCAGCAGTTCATCCCTTAGCGGGAGGGCAGATACGCAGTATTTT
CASSSSLSGRADTQYF
>TRBJ2-2|NA|TRBV7-9|NA
TGTGCCAGCAGCCGTGGAACAGGAAACGGGGAGCTGTTTTTT
CASSRGTGNGELFF
>TRBJ2-2|NA|TRBV5-1|TRBD2
TGCGCCAGCAGCTTTGGGACTAGCGGGAGCGGCGGGGAGCTGTTTTTT
CASSFGTSGSGGELFF
>TRBJ1-2|NA|TRBV4-1|TRBD1
TGCGCCAGCAGCCGGGGGACAGGGGACCTTAACTATGGCTACACCTTC
CASSRGTGDLNYGYTF
>TRBJ1-1|NA|TRBV4-2|NA
TGTGCCAGCAGCCAAGGGGATGGGAGGCGGGACACTGAAGCTTTCTTT
CASSQGDGRRDTEAFF